This is a list of T cell receptor beta chains from one sample in a study of identical twins. Using its own MiXCR run on the 5' RACE reads, TCRdb lists one record per CDR3 protein. This table has approximately 500,000 distinct CDR3 sequences, roughly 26% appearing once. These sequences were also reported in another study, on T cells expressing NK-cell markers.

The material sequenced was CD4+ T cells sorted from blood. The receptors stem from a woman aged 18-29 years in good health. Both conserved end residues are part of each CDR3. The order of the fields is V gene, clone size, D gene, J gene, CDR3 DNA, CDR3 protein. D genes are given only for firm matches. Rows may omit the clone size; those that give it use once, few, many or a size class.

V gene: TRBV12-5
clone size: -
D gene: -
J gene: TRBJ1-5
CDR3 DNA: TGTGCTAGTGGTTTGGTTTACCAGCCCCAGCATTTT
CDR3 protein: CASGLVYQPQHF

V gene: TRBV20-1
clone size: -
D gene: TRBD2
J gene: TRBJ2-3
CDR3 DNA: TGCAGTGCGCCAGCGGGGACTAGCGGGAGTGATACGCAGTATTTT
CDR3 protein: CSAPAGTSGSDTQYF

V gene: TRBV4-3
clone size: -
D gene: -
J gene: TRBJ1-5
CDR3 DNA: TGCGCCAGCAGCCAAGAAGTCACAGGGTATATCGGGAATCAGCCCCAGCATTTT
CDR3 protein: CASSQEVTGYIGNQPQHF

V gene: TRBV6-1
clone size: -
D gene: -
J gene: TRBJ1-1
CDR3 DNA: TGTGCCAGCAAATTCGGAGGGGTGAACACTGAAGCTTTCTTT
CDR3 protein: CASKFGGVNTEAFF

V gene: TRBV7-2
clone size: -
D gene: -
J gene: TRBJ2-7
CDR3 DNA: TGTGCCAGCAGCCCACCGCGACGGGAATCTGCCTACGAGCAGTACTTC
CDR3 protein: CASSPPRRESAYEQYF

V gene: TRBV4-2
clone size: -
D gene: TRBD1
J gene: TRBJ1-2
CDR3 DNA: TGTGCCAGCAGTCAACCCGGGACAGGGAGCACGACGGCATTCAACTATGGCTACACCTTC
CDR3 protein: CASSQPGTGSTTAFNYGYTF

V gene: TRBV20-1
clone size: few
D gene: TRBD2
J gene: TRBJ2-1
CDR3 DNA: TGCAGTGCTAGAGGCGGGAGCAGAAACAATGAGCAGTTCTTC
CDR3 protein: CSARGGSRNNEQFF

V gene: TRBV7-2
clone size: few
D gene: -
J gene: TRBJ2-4
CDR3 DNA: TGTGCCAGCAGCTTAGACGGGAAAAACATTCAGTACTTC
CDR3 protein: CASSLDGKNIQYF

V gene: TRBV29-1
clone size: few
D gene: TRBD2
J gene: TRBJ2-1
CDR3 DNA: TGCAGCGTTGATCTTGTAGCGGGGGAAGACAATGAGCAGTTCTTC
CDR3 protein: CSVDLVAGEDNEQFF

V gene: TRBV20-1
clone size: few
D gene: -
J gene: TRBJ2-6
CDR3 DNA: TGCAGTGCTAGGGGGGGCTCTGGGGCCAACGTCCTGACTTTC
CDR3 protein: CSARGGSGANVLTF

V gene: TRBV12-3/TRBV12-4
clone size: -
D gene: -
J gene: TRBJ2-1
CDR3 DNA: TGTGCCAGCAGAAAAACTGACTCCTACAATGAGCAGTTCTTC
CDR3 protein: CASRKTDSYNEQFF

V gene: TRBV5-8
clone size: -
D gene: -
J gene: TRBJ1-1
CDR3 DNA: TGTGCCAGCAGCTTGACCCGGGGGGCGGGCACTGAAGCTTTCTTT
CDR3 protein: CASSLTRGAGTEAFF

V gene: TRBV5-1
clone size: -
D gene: -
J gene: TRBJ1-1
CDR3 DNA: TGCGCCAGCAGCCGAACCCCTGGGGGTCGGAACACTGAAGCTTTCTTT
CDR3 protein: CASSRTPGGRNTEAFF

V gene: TRBV20-1
clone size: few
D gene: -
J gene: TRBJ1-2
CDR3 DNA: TGCAGTGCTAGAGTGGGTAGAGGCAACTATGGCTACACCTTC
CDR3 protein: CSARVGRGNYGYTF

V gene: TRBV28
clone size: -
D gene: -
J gene: TRBJ1-4
CDR3 DNA: TGTGCCTGTGCACCAACTAATGAAAAACTGTTTTTT
CDR3 protein: CACAPTNEKLFF

V gene: TRBV9
clone size: -
D gene: TRBD2
J gene: TRBJ2-7
CDR3 DNA: TGTGCCAGCAGCTCCCAGGGAGGGACCGAGCAGTACTTC
CDR3 protein: CASSSQGGTEQYF

V gene: TRBV12-3/TRBV12-4
clone size: few
D gene: TRBD2
J gene: TRBJ2-5
CDR3 DNA: TGTGCCAGCAGTTTAAGGGCGGGAGTGTTCCAAGAGACCCAGTACTTC
CDR3 protein: CASSLRAGVFQETQYF

V gene: TRBV29-1
clone size: -
D gene: TRBD2
J gene: TRBJ2-1
CDR3 DNA: TGCAGCGTAGTTGGACTAGCGGGGGGATCCTACAATGAGCAGTTCTTC
CDR3 protein: CSVVGLAGGSYNEQFF

V gene: TRBV12-3/TRBV12-4
clone size: -
D gene: TRBD2
J gene: TRBJ2-3
CDR3 DNA: TGTGCCAGCACCGAGCTAGCGGGGGGATTGAATACGCAGTATTTT
CDR3 protein: CASTELAGGLNTQYF

V gene: TRBV15
clone size: -
D gene: -
J gene: TRBJ2-1
CDR3 DNA: TGTGCCACCAGCAGGGACTCCTTCTCCTACAATGAGCAGTTCTTC
CDR3 protein: CATSRDSFSYNEQFF

V gene: TRBV6-5
clone size: many
D gene: -
J gene: TRBJ2-7
CDR3 DNA: TGTGCCTGCGTGACAGGATACGGCGAGCAGTACTTC
CDR3 protein: CACVTGYGEQYF

V gene: TRBV5-1
clone size: few
D gene: -
J gene: TRBJ2-1
CDR3 DNA: TGCGCCAGCAGCCCGGACGCCCAAGGTCCGTTCTTC
CDR3 protein: CASSPDAQGPFF

V gene: TRBV6-2/TRBV6-3
clone size: -
D gene: -
J gene: TRBJ2-5
CDR3 DNA: TGTGCCAGCAAGCTGTACGAGACCCAGTACTTC
CDR3 protein: CASKLYETQYF

V gene: TRBV12-3/TRBV12-4
clone size: few
D gene: -
J gene: TRBJ2-2
CDR3 DNA: TGTGCCAGCGGAAAACGGCCCTACGACACCGGGGAGCTGTTTTTT
CDR3 protein: CASGKRPYDTGELFF

V gene: TRBV20-1
clone size: few
D gene: TRBD2
J gene: TRBJ2-1
CDR3 DNA: TGCAGTGCTAGAGTGGGGGGGAGTCCGGATGAGCAGTTCTTC
CDR3 protein: CSARVGGSPDEQFF

V gene: TRBV27
clone size: few
D gene: -
J gene: TRBJ1-2
CDR3 DNA: TGTGCCAGCAGCTCACAGGTCGGCTATGGCTACACCTTC
CDR3 protein: CASSSQVGYGYTF

V gene: TRBV20-1
clone size: few
D gene: -
J gene: TRBJ2-7
CDR3 DNA: TGCAGTGCCCGGGTACAGGCAACCTACGAGCAGTACTTC
CDR3 protein: CSARVQATYEQYF

V gene: TRBV10-3
clone size: -
D gene: -
J gene: TRBJ1-6
CDR3 DNA: TGTGCCATCAATGAAACCTACAGAGTATCACCCCTCCACTTT
CDR3 protein: CAINETYRVSPLHF

V gene: TRBV11-2
clone size: -
D gene: TRBD2
J gene: TRBJ2-1
CDR3 DNA: TGTGCCAGCAGCCCGAGACTAGCGGGAGGGCCGGTTGAGCAGTTCTTC
CDR3 protein: CASSPRLAGGPVEQFF

V gene: TRBV7-9
clone size: -
D gene: TRBD2
J gene: TRBJ2-5
CDR3 DNA: TGTGCCAGCAGCCGAAATACGCTAGCGGGGGAGACCCAGTACTTC
CDR3 protein: CASSRNTLAGETQYF

V gene: TRBV9
clone size: many
D gene: TRBD2
J gene: TRBJ2-3
CDR3 DNA: TGTGCCAGCAGCGGTAGCGGGAGCACAGATACGCAGTATTTT
CDR3 protein: CASSGSGSTDTQYF

V gene: TRBV28
clone size: -
D gene: -
J gene: TRBJ2-7
CDR3 DNA: TGTGCCAGCAGAGGCACCCGGGGTTCCTATTTATACGAGCAGTACTTC
CDR3 protein: CASRGTRGSYLYEQYF

V gene: TRBV29-1
clone size: -
D gene: -
J gene: TRBJ1-3
CDR3 DNA: TGCAGCGTTGCATCCATGGCAGGGCAAGGGGACACCATATATTTT
CDR3 protein: CSVASMAGQGDTIYF

V gene: TRBV6-5
clone size: many
D gene: -
J gene: TRBJ1-1
CDR3 DNA: TGTGCCAGTAAGGGGAACACTGAAGCTTTCTTT
CDR3 protein: CASKGNTEAFF

V gene: TRBV12-2
clone size: -
D gene: -
J gene: TRBJ2-1
CDR3 DNA: TGTGCAAGTCGCCAAACTAGCGGGAGAGAGAATGAGCAGTTCTTC
CDR3 protein: CASRQTSGRENEQFF

V gene: TRBV20-1
clone size: -
D gene: TRBD2
J gene: TRBJ2-3
CDR3 DNA: TGCAGTGCTCCGTCGACTAGCGGGGCATCAGATACGCAGTATTTT
CDR3 protein: CSAPSTSGASDTQYF

V gene: TRBV6-1
clone size: -
D gene: -
J gene: TRBJ2-5
CDR3 DNA: TGTGCCAGCAGAGCGGGGACACTTCAAGAGACCCAGTACTTC
CDR3 protein: CASRAGTLQETQYF

V gene: TRBV20-1
clone size: -
D gene: -
J gene: TRBJ2-7
CDR3 DNA: TGCAGTGCTAGGACTAGAGGCGAGCAGTACTTC
CDR3 protein: CSARTRGEQYF

V gene: TRBV27
clone size: few
D gene: TRBD2
J gene: TRBJ2-1
CDR3 DNA: TGTGCCAGCAGTTTATCGTATAGCGGGAGGGCCGGTGAGCAGTTCTTC
CDR3 protein: CASSLSYSGRAGEQFF

V gene: TRBV29-1
clone size: few
D gene: TRBD1
J gene: TRBJ1-1
CDR3 DNA: TGCAGCGTTGTTCAGGGGGCGTCTGAAGCTTTCTTT
CDR3 protein: CSVVQGASEAFF

V gene: TRBV24-1
clone size: few
D gene: TRBD2
J gene: TRBJ2-1
CDR3 DNA: TGTGCCACCAGTGAGGTTAGCGGGAGGGCCGGGAATGAGCAGTTCTTC
CDR3 protein: CATSEVSGRAGNEQFF

V gene: TRBV20-1
clone size: -
D gene: TRBD2
J gene: TRBJ2-5
CDR3 DNA: TGCAGTGCTTTTCTAGCGGGGGGCAAACAGACCCAGTACTTC
CDR3 protein: CSAFLAGGKQTQYF

V gene: TRBV20-1
clone size: -
D gene: TRBD1
J gene: TRBJ2-5
CDR3 DNA: TGCAGTGCCCGAGGGACAGGGGGTTCGGAGACCCAGTACTTC
CDR3 protein: CSARGTGGSETQYF

V gene: TRBV2
clone size: -
D gene: -
J gene: TRBJ2-7
CDR3 DNA: TGTGCCAGCTTAACCCGAGGGAACCGATACGAGCAGTACTTC
CDR3 protein: CASLTRGNRYEQYF

V gene: TRBV7-2
clone size: few
D gene: -
J gene: TRBJ2-3
CDR3 DNA: TGTGCCAGCAGCCCCCGCGTGCCAAATACGCAGTATTTT
CDR3 protein: CASSPRVPNTQYF

V gene: TRBV7-9
clone size: -
D gene: -
J gene: TRBJ2-1
CDR3 DNA: TGTGCCAGCAGCTTAGTCGTGGCGAGGATGTACAATGAGCAGTTCTTC
CDR3 protein: CASSLVVARMYNEQFF

V gene: TRBV6-5
clone size: -
D gene: -
J gene: TRBJ2-3
CDR3 DNA: TGTGCCAGCAGTTACGGCGGAACAGGCTTTGATACGCAGTATTTT
CDR3 protein: CASSYGGTGFDTQYF

V gene: TRBV29-1
clone size: few
D gene: -
J gene: TRBJ2-2
CDR3 DNA: TGCAGCGTTGAGCGTTACTTGAACACCGGGGAGCTGTTTTTT
CDR3 protein: CSVERYLNTGELFF

V gene: TRBV6-6
clone size: few
D gene: TRBD1
J gene: TRBJ2-2
CDR3 DNA: TGTGCCAGCAGCCGGGACAGCCCCGAGCTGTTTTTT
CDR3 protein: CASSRDSPELFF

V gene: TRBV29-1
clone size: few
D gene: -
J gene: TRBJ1-1
CDR3 DNA: TGCAGCGTTGAAGATCAGGGGAACACTGAAGCTTTCTTT
CDR3 protein: CSVEDQGNTEAFF

V gene: TRBV25-1
clone size: -
D gene: -
J gene: TRBJ2-5
CDR3 DNA: TGTGCCAGCAGTGACGCCTCACCTAAGACGGAAGAGACCCAGTACTTC
CDR3 protein: CASSDASPKTEETQYF